Below are 21 T cell receptor beta chains sequenced from a single sample in a study of blood T cell repertoires in COVID-19. Data came from immunoSEQ multiplex PCR; TCRdb stores just in-frame clones and leaves some out. In the table there are around 200,000 clones, roughly 89% of which are singletons. The source material was PBMCs or T cells enriched from blood (not recorded which). The receptors come from a woman aged 40 to 55 with acute COVID-19.

The rearrangement joins TRBV18 to TRBJ1-3; D gene ambiguous. V dropped 2 bases and J dropped 0 bases, with 8 bases sitting between them. This CDR3 comprises 15 residues. The germline CDR1 and CDR2 sequences are KGHSH and LQKENI. DNA of the CDR3: TGTGCCAGCTCACCATCGGGGAGCTCTGGAAACACCATATATTTT. Its protein is CASSPSGSSGNTIYF. Complete variable domain (other parts from reference TRBV18 and TRBJ1-3): NAGVMQNPRHLVRRRGQEARLRCSPMKGHSHVYWYRQLPEEGLKFMVYLQKENIIDESGMPKERFSAEFPKEGPSILRIQQVVRGDSAAYFCASSPSGSSGNTIYFGEGSWLTVV.

The chain is built from TRBV5-5 and TRBJ2-7; D is unresolved. Germline V CDR1 and CDR2: SGHKS, YYEKEE (reference sequence). This CDR3 region has 12 residues. V was shortened by 0 bases and J by 2 bases, with 3 bases between the two germline ends. CDR3 region: CASSLVTYEQYF. The CDR3 region has the DNA TGTGCCAGCAGCTTGGTAACCTACGAGCAGTACTTC.

J is TRBJ2-6 and V is TRBV7-3; tentative D call: TRBD1 (7 bases). The CDR3 covers 19 residues. Looked up from germline, CDR1 is SGHTA and CDR2 is FQGTGA. V was trimmed by 0 bases and J by 3 bases, leaving 18 bases between them. The CDR3 nucleotides are TGTGCCAGCAGCTTAACGGGGAGGCAGGGGGAAAGTGGGGCCAACGTCCTGACTTTC. Translation: CASSLTGRQGESGANVLTF.

This rearrangement joins TRBV5-1 to TRBJ2-1; D may be TRBD1 (7 bases). This CDR3 is 14 amino acids long. Per germline, CDR1 SGHRS and CDR2 YFSETQ. V gave up 1 base and J gave up 7 bases, with 12 bases separating them. Written as DNA, the CDR3 is TGCGCCAGCAGCTTGTCACAGGGGAGGAATGAGCAGTTCTTC. Amino acids: CASSLSQGRNEQFF.

The chain employs TRBV6-2 or TRBV6-3 and TRBJ2-1; 12 nucleotides agree with TRBD2. CDR1 MNHEY and CDR2 SVGEGT come from the germline V gene. J was trimmed by 8 bases and V by 2 bases; bases with no gene match: 10. The CDR3 is made up of 17 amino acids. CDR3 coding DNA: TGTGCCAGCAGTTACGGGTCTAGCGGGAGGGCCAGGGATGAGCAGTTCTTC. It codes for CASSYGSSGRARDEQFF.

V gene TRBV12-5 combines with J gene TRBJ1-5; D is unclear. CDR3 length equals 16 residues. Trimming left V 0 bases short and J 0 bases short, with 9 bases between. Germline V gene sequence: CDR1 LGHNT, CDR2 FRNRAP. Written as DNA, the CDR3 is TGTGCTAGTGGTTTGGTAGACTTGTATAGCAATCAGCCCCAGCATTTT. This gives the protein CASGLVDLYSNQPQHF.

The chain couples TRBV6-5 to TRBJ2-3; D is possibly TRBD1 (6 bases). The CDR3 spans 13 residues. Trimming pared 8 bases from V and 2 bases from J, leaving 11 bases between. From germline, CDR1 is MNHEY and CDR2 SVGAGI. This chain's CDR3 is CASQQGYTDTQYF. The DNA of the CDR3 is TGTGCCAGCCAACAGGGCTACACAGATACGCAGTATTTT.

V gene TRBV6-5 combines with J gene TRBJ1-1; maybe TRBD1 (6 bases). Trimming removed 0 bases from V and 1 base from J, with 9 bases in between. Per germline, CDR1 MNHEY and CDR2 SVGAGI. The CDR3 runs 15 residues. Written as DNA, the CDR3 is TGTGCCAGCAGTTACTCTAGGGGGAGGAACACTGAAGCTTTCTTT. Translated, it gives CASSYSRGRNTEAFF.

V is TRBV18 and J is TRBJ2-7; D perhaps matches TRBD1 (6 bases). CDR1 is KGHSH, CDR2 LQKENI, per germline. There are 14 residues in the CDR3. Trimming left V 4 bases short and J 2 bases short, with 12 bases between. CDR3 bases: TGTGCCAGCTCACAGACGGGACAAGCCTACGAGCAGTACTTC. Protein sequence: CASSQTGQAYEQYF. The full variable domain, completed using reference TRBV18 and TRBJ2-7, is NAGVMQNPRHLVRRRGQEARLRCSPMKGHSHVYWYRQLPEEGLKFMVYLQKENIIDESGMPKERFSAEFPKEGPSILRIQQVVRGDSAAYFCASSQTGQAYEQYFGPGTRLTVT.

The chain recombines TRBV11-2 with TRBJ1-3; no definite D call. Germline V gives CDR1 SGHAT, CDR2 FQNNGV. This CDR3 comprises 12 residues. V shed 6 bases and J shed 8 bases, with 11 bases lying between them. CDR3 residues: CASREGRDTIYF. The CDR3 bases are TGTGCCAGCAGGGAGGGCCGGGACACCATATATTTT.

This chain links TRBV27 with TRBJ2-7; 10 bases agree with TRBD2. Germline V gene data show CDR1 as MNHEY and CDR2 as SMNVEV (reference sequence). The V and J ends lost 5 bases and 0 bases, in that order; junction bases with no gene match: 1. CDR3 length equals 14 residues. CDR3 DNA: TGTGCCAGCAGTCGGACTAGCGGCTCCTACGAGCAGTACTTC. It is translated as CASSRTSGSYEQYF.

This rearrangement joins TRBV2 to TRBJ1-1; the D gene is possibly TRBD1 (5 bases). The CDR3 is 14 amino acids. Germline CDR1 is SNHLY and CDR2 is FYNNEI. With 3 bases removed from V and 0 bases from J, the gap between germline ends came to 8 bases. Here the CDR3 DNA reads TGTGCCAGCAGTGATCAGGGCCTGAACACTGAAGCTTTCTTT. This sequence encodes CASSDQGLNTEAFF.

The chain uses TRBV10-3 and TRBJ2-3, with 10 bases fitting TRBD2. Germline loops: CDR1 ENHRY, CDR2 SYGVKD. J gave up 5 bases and V 0 bases, and 8 bases lay outside the gene matches. This CDR3 region has 17 residues. Written as DNA, the CDR3 is TGTGCCATCAGTGAGTCGAGTCTAGCGGGAGTTTTAGATACGCAGTATTTT. Residues: CAISESSLAGVLDTQYF.

The chain combines TRBV7-9 with TRBJ2-7; a weak D match, TRBD1 (5 bases). V shed 5 bases and J shed 0 bases, with 11 bases lying between them. The CDR3 loop spans 14 amino acids. Per germline, CDR1 SEHNR and CDR2 FQNEAQ (reference sequence). The CDR3 DNA reads TGTGCCAGCAGCCCTCAGGGTCGCTCCTACGAGCAGTACTTC. It codes for CASSPQGRSYEQYF. The variable domain in full, with the rest retrieved from reference TRBV7-9 and TRBJ2-7, is DTGVSQNPRHKITKRGQNVTFRCDPISEHNRLYWYRQTLGQGPEFLTYFQNEAQLEKSRLLSDRFSAERPKGSFSTLEIQRTEQGDSAMYLCASSPQGRSYEQYFGPGTRLTVT.

The chain joins TRBV19 to TRBJ2-7; tentatively, D is TRBD2 (5 bases). The CDR3 is 14 residues long. CDR1 and CDR2 from the germline V gene are LNHDA and SQIVND (reference sequence). V was pared by 4 bases and J by 2 bases, with 12 bases between. The CDR3 sequence: CASSTHRDPYEQYF. In DNA form, the CDR3 reads TGTGCCAGTAGTACACACCGGGATCCCTACGAGCAGTACTTC. The full variable domain, with the rest looked up from reference TRBV19 and TRBJ2-7, is DGGITQSPKYLFRKEGQNVTLSCEQNLNHDAMYWYRQDPGQGLRLIYYSQIVNDFQKGDIAEGYSVSREKKESFPLTVTSAQKNPTAFYLCASSTHRDPYEQYFGPGTRLTVT.

The chain carries TRBV19 and TRBJ2-3; TRBD2 agrees at 7 bases. Germline CDR1 reads LNHDA; CDR2 reads SQIVND (reference sequence). Trimming removed 3 bases from V and 2 bases from J; junction bases left unmatched: 11. This CDR3 is 17 amino acids long. CDR3 nucleotides: TGTGCCAGTAGTATGGACGCGTGGGGGGGAGTCACAGATACGCAGTATTTT. Translated, it gives CASSMDAWGGVTDTQYF.

The chain is built from TRBV6-4 and TRBJ2-7; TRBD1 aligns across 7 bases. CDR1 is MRHNA and CDR2 is SNTAGT in the germline V gene. CDR3 size: 14 residues. V was clipped by 5 bases and J by 3 bases; unmatched bases: 7. The DNA for the CDR3 is TGTGCCAGCAGTAAAGAGACAGGGAACTACGAGCAGTACTTC. This codes for CASSKETGNYEQYF.

V gene TRBV19 combines with J gene TRBJ2-1; TRBD1 matches 7 bases. This CDR3 has 13 amino acids. V trimming: 10 bases; J trimming: 7 bases; junction bases outside the gene matches: 10. Per germline, CDR1 LNHDA and CDR2 SQIVND (reference sequence). CDR3 nucleotides: TGTGCCACTTCGACAGGGATTACGAATGAGCAGTTCTTC. Protein sequence: CATSTGITNEQFF.

This chain joins TRBV4-1 and TRBJ2-3; the match to TRBD2 covers 7 bases. After removal of 4 bases from V and 4 bases from J, the junction contained 8 bases not matched to a gene. In germline, CDR1 is MGHRA, CDR2 YSYEKL. This CDR3 has 15 residues. This CDR3 is CASSPGGLVADTQYF. DNA of the CDR3: TGCGCCAGCAGCCCAGGCGGACTAGTAGCAGATACGCAGTATTTT.

This chain uses TRBV30 with TRBJ2-7; D is perhaps TRBD1 (6 bases). The germline V gene has CDR1 GTSNPN and CDR2 SVGIG (reference sequence). V was trimmed by 4 bases and J by 7 bases, leaving 23 bases between them. This CDR3 has 15 residues. This chain's CDR3 is CAWNIPTGPREEQYF. In nucleotides, the CDR3 is TGTGCCTGGAACATTCCGACAGGTCCGCGTGAGGAGCAGTACTTC.

To note about this clone: One junction end does not reproduce the germline sequence, and a read error may be involved. The rearrangement joins TRBV7-7 to TRBJ2-2, with 7 bases fitting TRBD2. This CDR3 has 17 amino acids. Germline CDR1 is SSHAT and CDR2 is FNYEAQ (reference sequence). CDR3 DNA sequence: TGTGCTAGCAGCTTAGCCCCGGCTAGCGGATACACCGGGGAGCTGTTTTTT. As protein: CASSLAPASGYTGELFF.